These 13 T cell receptor beta chains came from one sample sequenced in a study of blood T cell repertoires in COVID-19. Method: immunoSEQ multiplex PCR; TCRdb's copy keeps in-frame clones and lacks some. This table has roughly 250,000 clones, around 89% appearing once. The sequencing input was peripheral blood. These receptors originate from a man aged 25 to 40 with acute or convalescent COVID-19.

This chain links TRBV3-1 (or the pseudogene TRBV3-2) with TRBJ1-4; D is perhaps TRBD1 (6 bases). The CDR3 is 15 amino acids. Germline CDR1 and CDR2: LGHDT and YNNKEL (reference sequence). V was trimmed by 4 bases and J by 5 bases, leaving 14 bases between them. The chain's CDR3 is CASSPTSGANEKLFF. DNA for the CDR3: TGTGCCAGCAGCCCGACCTCAGGGGCAAATGAAAAACTGTTTTTT.

The chain recombines TRBV7-8 with TRBJ2-7, with 7 bases fitting TRBD1. This CDR3 has 15 residues. CDR1 is SGHVS and CDR2 is FQNEAQ in the germline V gene. Trimming took 6 bases from V and 2 from J; bases not matched to a gene: 10. In DNA, the CDR3 is TGTGCCAGCAGACAGGCCGGGACAGACACCTACGAGCAGTACTTC. This translates into CASRQAGTDTYEQYF.

V usage is TRBV18 and J usage is TRBJ1-4; D unresolved. V was pared by 3 bases and J by 4 bases, with 3 bases between. The CDR3 runs 12 residues. Germline assignment: CDR1 KGHSH and CDR2 LQKENI. The CDR3 here is CASSPRNEKLFF. Written as DNA, the CDR3 is TGTGCCAGCTCACCGCGTAATGAAAAACTGTTTTTT.

The table lists this clone with a few counts. V usage is TRBV30 and J usage is TRBJ1-2; TRBD1 might be the D (6 bases). Germline-derived CDR1 and CDR2 are GTSNPN and SVGIG (reference sequence). The length of the CDR3 is 17 residues. V lost 2 bases, J lost 2 bases, and 21 bases lay in between. CDR3 sequence (DNA): TGTGCCTGGAGTATCACAGCATTCGGGACAAACAACTATGGCTACACCTTC. Amino acid sequence: CAWSITAFGTNNYGYTF.

This chain connects TRBV10-3 to TRBJ2-6; 7 nucleotides line up with TRBD1. The trim removed 10 bases at V and 3 bases at J, leaving 12 bases unmatched. The CDR3 contains 16 residues. The germline V gene encodes CDR1 ENHRY and CDR2 SYGVKD. CDR3 residues: CATKPSQGHGANVLTF. In DNA, the CDR3 is TGTGCCACCAAACCCTCACAGGGGCATGGGGCCAACGTCCTGACTTTC.

The rearrangement uses TRBV3-1 (or the pseudogene TRBV3-2) and TRBJ2-3; TRBD2 matches at 8 bases. This CDR3 spans 11 amino acids. With 8 bases clipped from V and 6 bases from J, the junction kept 1 base outside the gene matches. Germline V gene data show CDR1 as LGHDT and CDR2 as YNNKEL (reference sequence). CDR3 bases: TGTGCCAGCCGGGGGGGGGATACGCAGTATTTT. Its translation: CASRGGDTQYF.

The rearrangement joins TRBV18 to TRBJ2-2, with 7 bases identical to TRBD2. The junction had 10 bases not matched to a gene; V was cut back by 3 bases and J by 3 bases. The CDR3 is made up of 17 amino acids. Germline CDR1 is KGHSH and CDR2 is LQKENI. CDR3 residues: CASSPRAGDSYTGELFF. CDR3 DNA: TGTGCCAGCTCACCCCGGGCGGGGGATTCATACACCGGGGAGCTGTTTTTT.

The chain couples TRBV4-2 to TRBJ2-3, with 11 bases matching TRBD2. The germline CDR1 and CDR2 sequences are LGHNA and YNFKEQ. V was clipped by 5 bases and J by 4 bases; unmatched bases: 2. This CDR3 has 14 residues. CDR3 loop: CASSNSGGADTQYF. The CDR3 region has the DNA TGTGCCAGCAGCAATAGCGGGGGGGCAGATACGCAGTATTTT.

The table lists this clone with a count of one. Additional DNA sequences in this sample encode the identical CDR3. This chain uses TRBV9 with TRBJ2-1, with a weak D call TRBD2 (6 bases). V lost 3 bases and J lost 4, with 11 bases in between. CDR1 is SGDLS, CDR2 YYNGEE, per germline. This CDR3 has 14 amino acids. The CDR3 coding sequence is TGTGCCAGCAGCGCCGGGACTGGTTACAATGAGCAGTTCTTC. Amino acids: CASSAGTGYNEQFF. Combining the CDR3 with reference TRBV9 and TRBJ2-1 gives the whole variable domain DSGVTQTPKHLITATGQRVTLRCSPRSGDLSVYWYQQSLDQGLQFLIQYYNGEERAKGNILERFSAQQFPDLHSELNLSSLELGDSALYFCASSAGTGYNEQFFGPGTRLTVL.

V and J are TRBV28 and TRBJ2-3, with D hard to call. Trimming removed 5 bases at V and 1 base at J, with 7 bases between. Germline lookup yields CDR1 MDHEN and CDR2 SYDVKM. The CDR3 is 13 amino acids. Here the CDR3 reads CASSNTGTDTQYF. The CDR3 coding sequence is TGTGCCAGCAGTAATACGGGCACAGATACGCAGTATTTT.

This chain uses TRBV20-1 with TRBJ2-1; 9 bases are shared with TRBD1. CDR3 length: 11 amino acids. The ends lost 0 bases at V and 14 bases at J; junction bases unmatched: 2. The germline V gene encodes CDR1 DFQATT and CDR2 SNEGSKA (reference sequence). This CDR3 is CSAREGQGKFF. The CDR3 nucleotides read TGCAGTGCTAGAGAAGGACAGGGGAAGTTCTTC.

The chain employs TRBV9 and TRBJ2-3; 8 nucleotides match TRBD1. Germline CDR1 is SGDLS and CDR2 is YYNGEE. The J segment lost 5 bases and the V segment lost 2 bases, leaving 13 bases of the junction unmatched. The CDR3 is made up of 17 amino acids. The CDR3 spells CASSVRSSGQGLDTQYF. The CDR3 coding sequence is TGTGCCAGCAGCGTCAGGAGTAGCGGACAGGGTTTAGATACGCAGTATTTT.

This clone was seen only once. This rearrangement joins TRBV11-2 to TRBJ2-1, with TRBD2 matching 16 bases. Germline V gene sequence: CDR1 SGHAT, CDR2 FQNNGV. This CDR3 spans 18 amino acids. With V trimmed by 5 bases and J by 6 bases, 10 bases remained unmatched. The CDR3 protein is CASSEGLAGGPGSNEQFF. CDR3 bases: TGTGCCAGCAGCGAGGGACTAGCGGGGGGGCCGGGGTCCAATGAGCAGTTCTTC.